A single sample gave rise to the 15 T cell receptor beta chains below, sequenced in a study of blood T cells in healthy people across ages. The second PCR ran roughly 6 to 11 cycles with a sample-barcoded 5' primer and J-beta primers. TCRdb re-analysed the 5' RACE reads in MiXCR, keeping a single row per CDR3 protein. This sample has about 1.8 million distinct CDR3 sequences; around half occur once, and the top ten carry about 2.1%. Sequenced material: blood. Every receptor here comes from a woman in her thirties or forties in good health.

This clonotype has just a few counts. This chain uses TRBV20-1 with TRBJ1-5; no definite D call. The CDR3 totals 15 residues. V shed 2 bases and J shed 4 bases, with 15 bases lying between them. The V gene's germline CDR1 is DFQATT and CDR2 SNEGSKA (reference sequence). This CDR3 is CSARIPQGMNQPQHF. DNA for the CDR3: TGCAGTGCTAGAATACCCCAAGGCATGAATCAGCCCCAGCATTTT.

This clonotype was observed a few times. The chain joins TRBV20-1 to TRBJ2-5; the match to TRBD2 covers 7 bases. Trimming at V came to 1 base and at J to 4 bases, leaving 6 bases not matched to a gene. This CDR3 has 14 residues. The germline V gene encodes CDR1 DFQATT and CDR2 SNEGSKA (reference sequence). The CDR3 nucleotides are TGCAGTGCTAGAGCAGCGGGACGGCTAGAGACCCAGTACTTC. Its protein product is CSARAAGRLETQYF.

The V gene is TRBV12-3 or TRBV12-4, the J gene TRBJ1-2; TRBD1 matches 7 bases. The CDR3 length is 14 residues. V was clipped by 5 bases and J by 4 bases; unmatched bases: 7. The CDR3 is CASSPTGSTYGYTF. The CDR3 nucleotides read TGTGCCAGCAGTCCGACAGGGTCCACCTATGGCTACACCTTC.

This clonotype was observed a few times. The V gene is TRBV10-3, the J gene TRBJ2-1; D call uncertain. V was pared by 3 bases and J by 1 base, with 10 bases between. The CDR3 has 15 amino acids. In germline, CDR1 is ENHRY, CDR2 SYGVKD. CDR3 in amino acids: CAISDLGSSYNEQFF. The CDR3 DNA is TGTGCCATCAGTGATCTAGGGTCTTCCTACAATGAGCAGTTCTTC.

This chain connects TRBV20-1 to TRBJ2-1; 8 bases match TRBD1. The CDR3 contains 16 residues. V gave up 6 bases and J gave up 1 base; unmatched junction bases: 11. Germline V CDR1 and CDR2: DFQATT, SNEGSKA (reference sequence). The CDR3 region is CSANLWTGISYNEQFF. In DNA, the CDR3 is TGCAGTGCCAATTTATGGACAGGGATTTCCTACAATGAGCAGTTCTTC.

The chain links TRBV27 to TRBJ2-1, with 9 bases aligning to TRBD2. Losses at the gene ends were 0 bases for V and 2 bases for J; bases not matched to a gene: 8. CDR1 and CDR2 (germline): MNHEY, SMNVEV (reference sequence). The CDR3 runs 18 residues. DNA for the CDR3: TGTGCCAGCAGTTTATCGAGGGTTGGCGGGGGGGCCTACAATGAGCAGTTCTTC. It encodes CASSLSRVGGGAYNEQFF.

This clonotype came up a few times. The genes are TRBV28 and TRBJ2-7, with D perhaps assigned TRBD1 or TRBD2 (5 bases each). V was shortened by 8 bases and J by 7 bases, with 21 bases between the two germline ends. In germline, CDR1 is MDHEN, CDR2 SYDVKM. The CDR3 sequence is 14 residues long. Here the CDR3 DNA reads TGTGCCAGCCAAGACCCCGGGACGATGAAGGAGCAGTACTTC. This sequence encodes CASQDPGTMKEQYF.

The CDR3 nucleotides read TGTGCCAGCAGTGGGACAGTCCCCAAAAACATTCAGTACTTC. Protein product: CASSGTVPKNIQYF. This chain uses TRBV6-6 with TRBJ2-4; 7 bases are a match to TRBD1. The ends lost 5 bases at V and 2 bases at J; junction bases unmatched: 3. This CDR3 region has 14 residues. Per germline, CDR1 MNHNY and CDR2 SVGAGI (reference sequence).

This clonotype was seen a single time. The chain recombines TRBV11-2 with TRBJ2-5; D may be TRBD2 (6 bases). V was shortened by 3 bases and J by 2 bases, with 22 bases between the two germline ends. Germline V gives CDR1 SGHAT, CDR2 FQNNGV. The CDR3 is 18 residues long. CDR3 DNA sequence: TGTGCCAGCAGCTTTTCCCCCCTCGGGGGTCACGGTCAAGAGACCCAGTACTTC. This codes for CASSFSPLGGHGQETQYF.

This clonotype showed up just a few times. This sequence joins TRBV9 and TRBJ2-3; D is uncertain. The CDR3 has 13 amino acids. Germline V CDR1 and CDR2: SGDLS, YYNGEE. V was pared by 4 bases and J by 7 bases, with 13 bases between. This CDR3 reads CASSPPTDNTQYF. The CDR3 bases are TGTGCCAGCAGCCCCCCCACAGACAATACGCAGTATTTT.

The chain links TRBV6-5 to TRBJ2-6, with D perhaps assigned TRBD1 or TRBD2 (5 bases each). V shed 1 base and J shed 2 bases, with 12 bases lying between them. Germline V CDR1 and CDR2: MNHEY, SVGAGI. CDR3 length: 17 residues. The CDR3 spells CASSYLGRTAGANVLTF. The DNA for the CDR3 is TGTGCCAGCAGTTACTTGGGACGGACGGCTGGGGCCAACGTCCTGACTTTC.

The chain has TRBV7-2 and TRBJ2-5; possibly TRBD2 for D (6 bases). The CDR3 contains 15 residues. The V end lost 1 base, the J end lost 11 bases, and 20 bases lay between the germline ends. Germline V gene lookup returns CDR1 SGHTA and CDR2 FQGNSA. The CDR3 reads CASSLEATSLGEQYF. CDR3 in DNA: TGTGCCAGCAGCTTAGAGGCCACTAGCTTGGGAGAGCAGTACTTC.

The chain's CDR3 is CASRPNPGVSHSYEQYF. CDR3 bases: TGTGCCAGCAGACCCAATCCCGGGGTATCCCACTCCTACGAGCAGTACTTC. This chain connects TRBV6-6 to TRBJ2-7; perhaps TRBD2 as D (5 bases). The germline V gene encodes CDR1 MNHNY and CDR2 SVGAGI (reference sequence). V lost 6 bases to trimming and J lost 0 bases, with 21 bases between them. The CDR3 is 17 residues long.

The J gene is TRBJ1-5, the V gene TRBV15; 7 positions agree with TRBD1. The CDR3 has 16 residues. V shed 3 bases and J 6 bases; nucleotides not matched to a gene: 11. The germline CDR1 and CDR2 sequences are LNHNV and YYDKDF (reference sequence). CDR3 nucleotides: TGTGCCACCAGCAGCTTAGGGACAGCGGCGGGTCAGCCCCAGCATTTT. Its protein product is CATSSLGTAAGQPQHF.

J is TRBJ2-3 and V is TRBV20-1; TRBD1 might be the D (6 bases). Per the germline V gene, CDR1 is DFQATT and CDR2 is SNEGSKA (reference sequence). This CDR3 has 16 amino acids. Trimming pared 3 bases from V and 4 bases from J, leaving 20 bases between. CDR3 protein: CSASGATFRGADTQYF. In nucleotides, the CDR3 is TGCAGTGCTAGTGGGGCAACTTTCAGGGGTGCAGATACGCAGTATTTT.